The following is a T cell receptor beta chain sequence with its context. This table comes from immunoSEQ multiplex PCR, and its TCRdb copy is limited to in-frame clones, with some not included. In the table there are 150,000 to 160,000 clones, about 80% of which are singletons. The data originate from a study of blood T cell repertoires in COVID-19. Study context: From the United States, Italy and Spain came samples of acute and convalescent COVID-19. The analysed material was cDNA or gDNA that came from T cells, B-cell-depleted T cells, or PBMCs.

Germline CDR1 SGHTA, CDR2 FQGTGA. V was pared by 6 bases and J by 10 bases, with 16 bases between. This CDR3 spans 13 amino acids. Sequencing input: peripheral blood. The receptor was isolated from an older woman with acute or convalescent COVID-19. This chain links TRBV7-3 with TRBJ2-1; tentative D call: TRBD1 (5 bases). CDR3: CASRQDPGNEQFF. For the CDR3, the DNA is TGTGCCAGCAGGCAGGATCCAGGGAACGAGCAGTTCTTC.